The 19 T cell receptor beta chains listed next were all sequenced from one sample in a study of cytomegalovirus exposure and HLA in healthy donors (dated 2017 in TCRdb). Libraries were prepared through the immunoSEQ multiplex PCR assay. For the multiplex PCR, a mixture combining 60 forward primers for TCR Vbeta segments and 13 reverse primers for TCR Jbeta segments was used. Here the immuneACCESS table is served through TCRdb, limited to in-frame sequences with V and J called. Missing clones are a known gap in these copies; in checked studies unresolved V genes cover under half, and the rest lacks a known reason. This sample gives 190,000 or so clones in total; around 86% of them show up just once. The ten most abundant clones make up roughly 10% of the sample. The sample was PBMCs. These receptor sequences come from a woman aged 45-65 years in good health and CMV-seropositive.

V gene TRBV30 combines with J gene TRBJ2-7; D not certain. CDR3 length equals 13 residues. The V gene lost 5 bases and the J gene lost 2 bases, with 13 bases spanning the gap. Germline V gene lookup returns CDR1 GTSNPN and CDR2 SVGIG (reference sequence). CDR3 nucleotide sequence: TGTGCCTGGTCCAATATAGTACCCTACGAGCAGTACTTC. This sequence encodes CAWSNIVPYEQYF.

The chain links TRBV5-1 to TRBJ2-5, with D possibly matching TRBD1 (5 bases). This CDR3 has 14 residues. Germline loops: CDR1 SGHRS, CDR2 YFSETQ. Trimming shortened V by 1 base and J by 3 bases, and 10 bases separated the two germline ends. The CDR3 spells CASSLSVGEETQYF. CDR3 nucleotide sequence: TGCGCCAGCAGCTTGTCGGTAGGGGAAGAGACCCAGTACTTC.

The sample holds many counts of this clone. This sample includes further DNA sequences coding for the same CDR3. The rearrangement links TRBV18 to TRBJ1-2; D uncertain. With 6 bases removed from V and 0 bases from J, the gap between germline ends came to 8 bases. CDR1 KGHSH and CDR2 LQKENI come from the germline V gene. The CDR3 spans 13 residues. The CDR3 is CASSPGSNYGYTF. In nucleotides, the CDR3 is TGTGCCAGCTCTCCCGGGTCTAACTATGGCTACACCTTC.

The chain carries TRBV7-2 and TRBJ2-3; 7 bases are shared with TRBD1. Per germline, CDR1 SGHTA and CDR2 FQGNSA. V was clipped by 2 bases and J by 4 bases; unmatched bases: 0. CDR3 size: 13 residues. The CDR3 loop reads CASSLQGADTQYF. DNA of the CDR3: TGTGCCAGCAGCTTACAGGGGGCAGATACGCAGTATTTT. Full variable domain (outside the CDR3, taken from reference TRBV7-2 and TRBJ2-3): GAGVSQSPSNKVTEKGKDVELRCDPISGHTALYWYRQSLGQGLEFLIYFQGNSAPDKSGLPSDRFSAERTGGSVSTLTIQRTQQEDSAVYLCASSLQGADTQYFGPGTRLTVL.

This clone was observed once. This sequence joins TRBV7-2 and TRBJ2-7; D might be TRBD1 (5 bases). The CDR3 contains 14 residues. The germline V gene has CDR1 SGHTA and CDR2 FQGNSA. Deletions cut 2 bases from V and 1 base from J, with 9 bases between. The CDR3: CASSLRRTSYEQYF. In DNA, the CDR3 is TGTGCCAGCAGCTTACGAAGGACATCCTACGAGCAGTACTTC. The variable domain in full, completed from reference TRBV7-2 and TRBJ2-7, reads GAGVSQSPSNKVTEKGKDVELRCDPISGHTALYWYRQSLGQGLEFLIYFQGNSAPDKSGLPSDRFSAERTGGSVSTLTIQRTQQEDSAVYLCASSLRRTSYEQYFGPGTRLTVT.

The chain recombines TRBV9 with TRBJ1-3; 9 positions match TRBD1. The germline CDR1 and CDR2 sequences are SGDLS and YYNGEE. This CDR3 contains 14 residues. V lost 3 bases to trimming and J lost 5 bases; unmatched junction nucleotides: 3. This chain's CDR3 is CASSGGQGRNTIYF. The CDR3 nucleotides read TGTGCCAGCAGCGGGGGACAGGGCAGAAACACCATATATTTT.

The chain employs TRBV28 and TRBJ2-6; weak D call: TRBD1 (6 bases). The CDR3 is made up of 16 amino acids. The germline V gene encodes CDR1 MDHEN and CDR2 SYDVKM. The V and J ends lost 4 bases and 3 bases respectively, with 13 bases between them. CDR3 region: CASSSFNRDGANVLTF. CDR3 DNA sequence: TGTGCCAGCAGTTCCTTTAACAGGGATGGGGCCAACGTCCTGACTTTC.

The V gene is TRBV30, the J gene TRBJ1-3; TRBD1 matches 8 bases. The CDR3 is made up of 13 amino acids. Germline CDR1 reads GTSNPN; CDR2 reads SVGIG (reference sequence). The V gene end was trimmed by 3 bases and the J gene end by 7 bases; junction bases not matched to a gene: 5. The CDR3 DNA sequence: TGTGCCTGGAGGTCTACAGGGGGTAACACCATATATTTT. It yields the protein CAWRSTGGNTIYF.

The DNA for the CDR3 is TGTGCCAGCCAGGGGGACTCTGGAAACACCATATATTTT. Translating it yields CASQGDSGNTIYF. The chain carries TRBV2 and TRBJ1-3; TRBD1 matches 7 bases. Germline CDR1 is SNHLY and CDR2 is FYNNEI. This CDR3 has 13 amino acids. The V segment lost 8 bases and the J segment 0 bases; nucleotides outside the gene matches: 1.

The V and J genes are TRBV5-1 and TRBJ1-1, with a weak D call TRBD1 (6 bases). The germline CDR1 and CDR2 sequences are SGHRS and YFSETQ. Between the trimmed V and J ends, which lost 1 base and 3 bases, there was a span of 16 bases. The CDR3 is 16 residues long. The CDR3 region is CASSLIQGFGDTEAFF. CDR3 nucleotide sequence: TGCGCCAGCAGCTTGATACAGGGATTCGGGGACACTGAAGCTTTCTTT. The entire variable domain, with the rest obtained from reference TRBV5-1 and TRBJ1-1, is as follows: KAGVTQTPRYLIKTRGQQVTLSCSPISGHRSVSWYQQTPGQGLQFLFEYFSETQRNKGNFPGRFSGRQFSNSRSEMNVSTLELGDSALYLCASSLIQGFGDTEAFFGQGTRLTVV.

In DNA, the CDR3 is TGTGCCAGCAGCCTCACAGGGGATAATTCACCCCTCCACTTT. Translated: CASSLTGDNSPLHF. This chain links TRBV7-9 with TRBJ1-6, with 7 bases matching TRBD1. Germline CDR1 and CDR2: SEHNR and FQNEAQ (reference sequence). V lost 5 bases to trimming and J lost 5 bases; unmatched junction nucleotides: 3. The CDR3 loop spans 14 amino acids.

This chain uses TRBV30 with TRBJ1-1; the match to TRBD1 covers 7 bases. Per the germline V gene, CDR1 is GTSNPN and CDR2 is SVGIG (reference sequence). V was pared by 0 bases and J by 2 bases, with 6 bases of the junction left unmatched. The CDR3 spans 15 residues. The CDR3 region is CAWSVGSGGNTEAFF. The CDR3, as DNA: TGTGCCTGGAGTGTAGGGTCAGGGGGTAACACTGAAGCTTTCTTT.

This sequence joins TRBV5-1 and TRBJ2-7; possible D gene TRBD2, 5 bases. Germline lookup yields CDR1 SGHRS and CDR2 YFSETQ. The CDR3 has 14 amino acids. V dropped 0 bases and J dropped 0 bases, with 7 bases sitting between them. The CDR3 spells CASSLAAGSYEQYF. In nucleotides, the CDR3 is TGCGCCAGCAGCTTGGCGGCGGGCTCCTACGAGCAGTACTTC.

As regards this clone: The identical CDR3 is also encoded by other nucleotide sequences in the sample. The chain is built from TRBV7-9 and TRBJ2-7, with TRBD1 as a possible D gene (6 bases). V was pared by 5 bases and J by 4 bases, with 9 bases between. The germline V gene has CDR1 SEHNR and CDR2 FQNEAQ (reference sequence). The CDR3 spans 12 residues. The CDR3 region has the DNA TGTGCCAGCAGCCTTAGGGGGTACGAGCAGTACTTC. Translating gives CASSLRGYEQYF.

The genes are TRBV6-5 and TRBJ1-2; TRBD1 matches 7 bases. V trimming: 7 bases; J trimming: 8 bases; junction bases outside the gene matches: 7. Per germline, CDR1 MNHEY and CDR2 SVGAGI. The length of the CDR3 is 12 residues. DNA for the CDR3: TGTGCCAGCAACGACAGGGCACGCGGCTACACCTTC. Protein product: CASNDRARGYTF.

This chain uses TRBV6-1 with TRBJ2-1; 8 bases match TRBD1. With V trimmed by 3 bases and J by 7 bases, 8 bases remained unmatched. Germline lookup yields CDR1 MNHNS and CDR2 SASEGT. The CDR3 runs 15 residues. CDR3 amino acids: CASSEAGGPRNEQFF. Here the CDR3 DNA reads TGTGCCAGCAGTGAGGCAGGGGGCCCACGGAATGAGCAGTTCTTC.

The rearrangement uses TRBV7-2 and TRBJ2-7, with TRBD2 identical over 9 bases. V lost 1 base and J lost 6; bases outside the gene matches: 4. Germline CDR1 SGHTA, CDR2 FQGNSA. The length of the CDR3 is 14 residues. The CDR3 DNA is TGTGCCAGCAGCTTAGTCCCTAGCGGGGCCGAGCAGTACTTC. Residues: CASSLVPSGAEQYF.

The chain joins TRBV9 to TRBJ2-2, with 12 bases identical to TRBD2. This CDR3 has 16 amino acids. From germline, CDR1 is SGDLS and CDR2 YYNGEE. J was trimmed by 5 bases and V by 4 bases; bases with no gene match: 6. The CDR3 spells CASSPSGGAQTGELFF. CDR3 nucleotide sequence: TGTGCCAGCAGCCCTAGCGGGGGGGCCCAAACCGGGGAGCTGTTTTTT.

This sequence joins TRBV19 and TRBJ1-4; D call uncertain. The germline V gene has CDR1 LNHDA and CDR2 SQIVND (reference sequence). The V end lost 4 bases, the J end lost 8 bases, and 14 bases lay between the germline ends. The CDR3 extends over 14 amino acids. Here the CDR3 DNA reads TGTGCCAGTAGTACGGGAATACCCCGGGAAAAACTGTTTTTT. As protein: CASSTGIPREKLFF.